This T cell receptor (beta chain) originates from a study of blood T cells in healthy people across ages (dated by TCRdb to about 2015). Turning to the overall study: In model experiments, template switching captured about one uniquely barcoded TCR beta cDNA molecule for every two T cells. To track age-related changes in TCR beta repertoire diversity, the study relied on deep sequencing normalized with unique cDNA molecular identifiers. The donors were split into four age groups: young (average approximately 16 years), middle-aged (39), aged (about 62) and long-lived (approximately 89). To avoid experimental bias, donors of different ages were randomly spread across the sequencing lanes. For two donors (one aged 18 to 30 and one aged 80 or older), the study analyzed two additional independent replicas of 1 million unique cDNA reads from the same blood draw. Results the study describes overall, beyond this receptor: Donor CMV infection status was unknown, potentially confounding age-related changes in expanded clonotypes. Compared with the aged group, more naive CD4+ T cells, fewer expanded clones and increased TCR diversity were shown by the long-lived group, suggesting age selection. The percentage of naive T cells measured by flow cytometry correlated strongly with observed TCR beta diversity. Estimates of total diversity based on one million sequenced T cells were considered lower bounds and underestimates. Bulk unsorted PBMC profiling prevented conclusive comparison of naive and antigen-experienced compartments. As age increased, observed TCR beta diversity per million T cells dropped in a roughly linear way, and a significant reduction was already evident by age 40.

In this sample, this clonotype turned up many times. Its antigen remains unidentified. No clone much larger than this one lies a single base away; base qualities are absent. From a lookup of the germline V gene, CDR1 and CDR2 are SQVTM and ANQGSEA. The CDR3 holds 11 amino acids from the cysteine to the phenylalanine. The DNA shown is the 33-base CDR3, in frame from base 1. V was cut back by 8 bases and J by 6 bases, leaving a gap of 11 bases between them. The receptor library was made with 5' RACE. Sequencing used an Illumina HiSeq 2500. A second PCR of roughly 6 to 11 cycles was run with a J-beta primer mix and a sample-barcoded 5' primer. A unique molecular identifier was introduced onto each TCR beta cDNA molecule by a template-switch 5' adaptor carrying 12 random nucleotides. At least 3 million CDR3-containing paired-end reads were obtained from each sample. All of the RNA was converted into first-strand cDNA using the Mint cDNA synthesis kit, with a TRBC-specific oligonucleotide serving as the primer. Following uracil-DNA glycosylase treatment, all cDNA underwent a first 18-cycle PCR with the universal primers M1SS and BC2_uni_R. Processing in the source paper ran as follows. For normalization, 1 million high-quality reads, each with a distinct molecular identifier, were randomly selected from each sample. Instead of being binned into consensus sequences, reads that shared molecular identifiers were thrown out. MiTCR, set to a Q25 quality threshold and the strictest error-elimination algorithm, was used for CDR3 identification, clonotype clustering and error correction. A nonparametric unseen species model with Euler transformation was used to estimate a lower bound on total TCR beta diversity. The public reads were reanalyzed by TCRdb: fastp trimming at Q25, MiXCR alignment, in-frame beta chains only. Each entry merges the rows of one CDR3 protein and shows their most common DNA and genes. In this record, the V and J calls reflect TCRdb's handling and not the investigators' own analysis. The sample table holds hundreds of thousands of distinct CDR3 sequences, of which 45% to 70% were seen once. Clones ranked in the top ten supply 20% to 30% of the sample.

The 39 donors, aged 6 to 90 years, were systemically healthy Caucasian individuals from Russia. Approximately 9.3 milliliters of peripheral blood were collected from each donor into EDTA-treated Vacutainer tubes. PBMCs were isolated by Ficoll-Paque density-gradient centrifugation, with at least 6 million obtained per sample. Trizol reagent was used to extract total RNA from the PBMCs, yielding at least 5.5 micrograms per sample. For every donor, flow cytometry on a PBMC aliquot measured the percentage of naive CD45RAhigh/CD27high T cells. This clonotype was sampled from a man aged 40-55 years in good health. Sequenced: blood. The chain is assembled from TRBV29-1 and TRBJ2-1, with no D gene named confidently. This receptor has the CDR3 CSSNNRNEQFF. The nucleotide sequence is given as TGCAGCTCTAATAACCGCAATGAGCAGTTCTTC.